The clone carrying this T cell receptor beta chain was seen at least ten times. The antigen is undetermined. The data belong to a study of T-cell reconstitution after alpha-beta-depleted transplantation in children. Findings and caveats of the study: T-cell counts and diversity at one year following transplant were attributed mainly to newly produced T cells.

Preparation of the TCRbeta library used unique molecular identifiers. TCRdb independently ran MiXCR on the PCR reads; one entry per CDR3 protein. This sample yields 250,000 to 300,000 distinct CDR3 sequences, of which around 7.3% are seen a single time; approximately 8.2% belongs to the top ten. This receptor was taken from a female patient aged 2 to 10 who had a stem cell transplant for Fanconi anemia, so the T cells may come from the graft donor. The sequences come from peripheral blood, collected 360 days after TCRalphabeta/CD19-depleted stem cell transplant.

Here the CDR3 reads CATSGGSGDIQYF. CDR3 DNA: TGTGCCACCAGTGGAGGTAGCGGGGACATTCAGTACTTC. The chain has TRBV24-1 and TRBJ2-4, with 8 bases lining up with TRBD2. With 5 bases clipped from V and 8 bases from J, the junction kept 4 bases outside the gene matches. Germline V CDR1 and CDR2: KGHDR, SFDVKD. This CDR3 spans 13 amino acids.